This is a list of T cell receptor beta chains from one sample in a study of cytomegalovirus exposure and HLA in healthy donors. Clones were read by immunoSEQ multiplex PCR, and TCRdb kept only the in-frame ones, dropping some. The profile shows under 170,000 clones, about 85% of them singletons. Sequenced sample: PBMCs. The receptors originated from a human donor in good health. Each CDR3 is given with its conserved first and last residue. A D gene is named only where the DNA matches it firmly. Size is stated for part of the rows, as once, few or many counts, or as a class when the clone is expanded.

TRBV7-2	TRBJ1-4	NA	TRBD1	CASSSLGRDRGGEKLFF	TGTGCCAGCAGTTCGCTGGGCCGGGACAGGGGAGGGGAAAAACTGTTTTTT
TRBV10-3	TRBJ1-2	NA	TRBD1	CAISESTGDGGYTF	TGTGCCATCAGTGAGTCAACAGGGGACGGAGGCTACACCTTC
TRBV5-1	TRBJ2-7	NA	NA	CASIGYEQYF	TGCGCCAGCATCGGCTACGAGCAGTACTTC
TRBV7-9	TRBJ1-1	NA	NA	CASSLYGGEAFF	TGTGCCAGCAGCTTATATGGGGGGGAGGCTTTCTTT
TRBV6-1	TRBJ2-1	NA	NA	CASWLGANEQFF	TGTGCCAGCTGGCTGGGGGCCAATGAGCAGTTCTTC
TRBV5-1	TRBJ2-3	NA	TRBD2	CASSLGSSGYSSTDTQYF	TGCGCCAGCAGCTTAGGTTCTAGCGGGTATTCTAGCACAGATACGCAGTATTTT
TRBV25-1	TRBJ2-7	once	NA	CASRGQRGVHYEQYF	TGTGCCAGCAGAGGACAGAGAGGGGTTCACTACGAGCAGTACTTC
TRBV7-9	TRBJ2-3	NA	NA	CASSAWGSGTDTQYF	TGTGCCAGCAGCGCCTGGGGTTCAGGGACAGATACGCAGTATTTT
TRBV19	TRBJ2-7	NA	TRBD2	CASSIGSGGVYEQYF	TGTGCCAGTAGTATTGGCAGCGGGGGTGTCTACGAGCAGTACTTC
TRBV10-3	TRBJ2-3	NA	TRBD2	CAISLAGLSTDTQYF	TGTGCCATCAGTTTAGCGGGCCTAAGCACAGATACGCAGTATTTT
TRBV5-4	TRBJ2-3	NA	NA	CASGEGGDTQYF	TGTGCCAGCGGTGAGGGGGGGGATACGCAGTATTTT
TRBV5-4	TRBJ2-2	NA	NA	CASSLVGGNTGELFF	TGTGCCAGCAGCTTGGTAGGGGGTAACACCGGGGAGCTGTTTTTT
TRBV5-1	TRBJ1-3	NA	TRBD1	CASSLTGVGNTIYF	TGCGCCAGCAGCTTGACAGGGGTCGGAAACACCATATATTTT
TRBV15	TRBJ1-2	NA	TRBD1	CATSREGRGPYGYTF	TGTGCCACCAGCAGAGAGGGCAGGGGGCCCTATGGCTACACCTTC
TRBV6-6	TRBJ2-1	NA	NA	CASSYYSDNEQFF	TGTGCCAGCAGTTACTACTCCGACAATGAGCAGTTCTTC
TRBV7-2	TRBJ2-3	NA	TRBD2	CASSLAGGQYF	TGTGCCAGCAGCTTGGCGGGGGGGCAGTATTTT
TRBV19	TRBJ1-5	NA	TRBD1	CASSTPGQWQPQHF	TGTGCCAGTAGTACGCCGGGACAGTGGCAGCCCCAGCATTTT
TRBV19	TRBJ2-3	NA	TRBD2	CASTLRPSGGYTDTQYF	TGTGCCAGTACCCTAAGGCCTAGCGGGGGATACACAGATACGCAGTATTTT
TRBV7-2	TRBJ2-1	NA	NA	CASSPLAGWSSYNEQFF	TGTGCCAGCAGCCCACTCGCGGGGTGGAGCTCCTACAATGAGCAGTTCTTC
TRBV7-2	TRBJ1-2	NA	NA	CASSLEALYSGYGYTF	TGTGCCAGCAGCTTAGAGGCCCTTTATAGCGGCTATGGCTACACCTTC
TRBV6-5	TRBJ2-1	NA	NA	CASSSTGSRKVNEQFF	TGTGCCAGCAGTTCTACAGGGTCTCGAAAAGTCAATGAGCAGTTCTTC
TRBV2	TRBJ1-2	NA	TRBD1	CASSEGTGALSGYTF	TGTGCCAGCAGTGAAGGGACAGGGGCACTTAGTGGCTACACCTTC
TRBV4-3	TRBJ2-5	NA	NA	CASSQEQGGKETQYF	TGCGCCAGCAGCCAAGAGCAGGGGGGAAAAGAGACCCAGTACTTC
TRBV5-3	TRBJ2-7	once	TRBD1	CARSPPFPRQGPARYEQYF	TGTGCCAGAAGCCCCCCCTTCCCCCGACAGGGCCCAGCGCGTTACGAGCAGTACTTC
TRBV4-2	TRBJ2-1	few	NA	CASSQESGGNNEQFF	TGTGCCAGCAGCCAAGAGTCAGGGGGGAACAATGAGCAGTTCTTC
TRBV6-5	TRBJ2-7	NA	NA	CASSSAGTLYEQYF	TGTGCCAGCAGCAGCGCCGGGACACTGTACGAGCAGTACTTC
TRBV5-4	TRBJ2-7	NA	NA	CASSSGSSYEQYF	TGTGCCAGCAGCTCCGGGAGCTCCTACGAGCAGTACTTC
TRBV5-1	TRBJ2-7	NA	NA	CASSLGAGDSYEQYF	TGCGCCAGCAGCTTGGGGGCAGGGGACTCCTACGAGCAGTACTTC
TRBV19	TRBJ2-1	NA	NA	CASSIERPAGATYNEQFF	TGTGCCAGTAGTATTGAGAGGCCGGCGGGGGCAACCTACAATGAGCAGTTCTTC
TRBV29-1	TRBJ2-7	NA	TRBD2	CSVLWTSGSQYEQYF	TGCAGCGTTTTGTGGACTAGCGGGAGTCAATACGAGCAGTACTTC
TRBV7-2	TRBJ2-7	NA	NA	CASSLGRGKHEQYF	TGTGCCAGCAGCTTAGGTCGGGGTAAGCACGAGCAGTACTTC
TRBV18	TRBJ2-7	NA	TRBD2	CASSLAEDYEQYF	TGTGCCAGCTCCCTAGCGGAGGACTACGAGCAGTACTTC
TRBV28	TRBJ1-1	NA	NA	CASSFREVEAFF	TGTGCCAGCAGTTTCAGGGAGGTTGAAGCTTTCTTT
TRBV30	TRBJ1-2	few	NA	CAWKTGVNYGYTF	TGTGCCTGGAAGACCGGGGTTAACTATGGCTACACCTTC
TRBV5-4	TRBJ1-2	NA	TRBD1	CASSRWDREYGYTF	TGTGCCAGCAGCCGGTGGGACAGGGAATATGGCTACACCTTC
TRBV4-2	TRBJ1-2	NA	NA	CASSQEGAYGYTF	TGTGCCAGCAGCCAAGAAGGGGCCTATGGCTACACCTTC
TRBV28	TRBJ1-5	NA	NA	CASRLLQGSNQPQHF	TGTGCCAGCAGACTGCTCCAGGGTAGCAATCAGCCCCAGCATTTT
TRBV30	TRBJ2-4	NA	NA	CAAGVIDKNIQYF	TGTGCCGCAGGGGTTATTGACAAAAACATTCAGTACTTC
TRBV19	TRBJ2-5	few	NA	CASRLGETQYF	TGTGCCAGTAGGCTAGGTGAGACCCAGTACTTC
TRBV6-5	TRBJ2-3	once	NA	CASSNRDRTDTQYF	TGTGCCAGCAGCAACAGGGATCGCACAGATACGCAGTATTTT
TRBV5-1	TRBJ2-3	NA	NA	CASSLAGVATDTQYF	TGCGCCAGCAGCTTGGCCGGGGTTGCCACAGATACGCAGTATTTT
TRBV30	TRBJ2-5	NA	NA	CAGKEGWKETQYF	TGTGCCGGAAAGGAGGGCTGGAAGGAGACCCAGTACTTC
TRBV30	TRBJ2-1	NA	TRBD1	CAWDRDGFEQFF	TGTGCCTGGGACAGGGACGGGTTTGAGCAGTTCTTC
TRBV19	TRBJ2-2	NA	NA	CASRDYFYDTGELFF	TGTGCCAGTAGGGACTATTTCTATGACACCGGGGAGCTGTTTTTT
TRBV19	TRBJ2-5	NA	TRBD2	CASTPTSGRIETQYF	TGTGCCAGTACCCCGACTAGCGGGAGGATAGAGACCCAGTACTTC
TRBV6-5	TRBJ2-5	NA	TRBD1	CASSYTGQLPQETQYF	TGTGCCAGCAGTTACACGGGACAGCTACCCCAAGAGACCCAGTACTTC
TRBV4-2	TRBJ2-5	NA	TRBD2	CASSQGEAGGHKRTQYF	TGTGCCAGCAGCCAGGGGGAGGCGGGAGGCCACAAGAGGACCCAGTACTTC
TRBV4-1	TRBJ2-4	NA	NA	CASSQGSAGKKNIQYF	TGCGCCAGCAGCCAAGGTTCTGCAGGGAAGAAAAACATTCAGTACTTC
TRBV6-6	TRBJ2-1	NA	NA	CASSQTQGPYNEQFF	TGTGCCAGCAGCCAAACCCAGGGGCCTTACAATGAGCAGTTCTTC
TRBV29-1	TRBJ2-5	NA	TRBD2	CSVVTSGSVVIETQYF	TGCAGCGTTGTGACTAGCGGGAGCGTCGTTATAGAGACCCAGTACTTC
TRBV10-1	TRBJ1-4	NA	NA	CASSGGNGLFF	TGCGCCAGCAGTGGAGGGAATGGTCTGTTTTTT
TRBV19	TRBJ1-5	NA	NA	CASSIRGVRTGNQPQHF	TGTGCCAGTAGTATCCGGGGGGTACGGACTGGCAATCAGCCCCAGCATTTT
TRBV19	TRBJ1-5	NA	NA	CASKSLAGGNQPQHF	TGTGCCAGTAAAAGTTTGGCAGGGGGCAATCAGCCCCAGCATTTT
TRBV29-1	TRBJ2-3	NA	TRBD2	CSVSGLAGLRTDTQYF	TGCAGCGTTTCGGGACTAGCGGGCTTACGCACAGATACGCAGTATTTT
TRBV6-5	TRBJ2-1	few	NA	CASSYSKATLGGEQFF	TGTGCCAGCAGTTACTCGAAGGCTACTCTGGGGGGTGAGCAGTTCTTC
TRBV30	TRBJ1-1	NA	NA	CAWSRQPSRDSVF	TGTGCCTGGAGTCGTCAACCGAGCCGGGACTCCGTGTTT
TRBV29-1	TRBJ2-7	NA	NA	CSVVGFSYEQYF	TGCAGCGTCGTCGGGTTCTCCTACGAGCAGTACTTC
TRBV28	TRBJ1-1	NA	TRBD1	CASSPRDRVSTEAFF	TGTGCCAGCAGTCCCAGGGACAGGGTAAGCACTGAAGCTTTCTTT
TRBV13	TRBJ2-7	NA	TRBD2	CASSPRRGLAAPNEQYF	TGTGCCAGCAGCCCACGACGCGGACTAGCGGCCCCCAACGAGCAGTACTTC
TRBV6-1	TRBJ2-4	NA	TRBD2	CASSDGGSGGLTKNIQYF	TGTGCCAGCAGTGATGGGGGTAGCGGGGGGTTGACCAAAAACATTCAGTACTTC